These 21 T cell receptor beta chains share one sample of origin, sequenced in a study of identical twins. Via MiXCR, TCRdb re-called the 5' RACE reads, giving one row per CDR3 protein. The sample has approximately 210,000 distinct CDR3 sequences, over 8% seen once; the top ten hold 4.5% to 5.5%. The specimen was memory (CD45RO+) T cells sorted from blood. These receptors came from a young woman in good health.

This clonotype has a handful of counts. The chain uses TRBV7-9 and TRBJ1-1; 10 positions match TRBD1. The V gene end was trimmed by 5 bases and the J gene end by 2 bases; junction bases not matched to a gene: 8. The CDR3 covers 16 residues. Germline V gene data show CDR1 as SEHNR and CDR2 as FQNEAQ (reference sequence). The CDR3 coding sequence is TGTGCCAGCAGCCGGGACAGGGGCCACTATAACACTGAAGCTTTCTTT. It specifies CASSRDRGHYNTEAFF.

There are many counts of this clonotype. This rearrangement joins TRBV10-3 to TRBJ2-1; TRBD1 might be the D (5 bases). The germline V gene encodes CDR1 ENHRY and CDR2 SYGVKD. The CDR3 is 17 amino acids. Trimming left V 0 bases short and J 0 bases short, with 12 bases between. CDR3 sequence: CAISESGRMSSYNEQFF. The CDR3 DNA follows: TGTGCCATCAGTGAGTCGGGGCGGATGAGCTCCTACAATGAGCAGTTCTTC.

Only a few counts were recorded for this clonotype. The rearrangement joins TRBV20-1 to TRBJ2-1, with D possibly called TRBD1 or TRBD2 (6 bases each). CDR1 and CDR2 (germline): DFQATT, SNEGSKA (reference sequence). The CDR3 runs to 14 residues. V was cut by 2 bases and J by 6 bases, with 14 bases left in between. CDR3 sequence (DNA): TGCAGTGCTAGAAAGGGGGGCCGGGGCAATGAGCAGTTCTTC. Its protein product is CSARKGGRGNEQFF.

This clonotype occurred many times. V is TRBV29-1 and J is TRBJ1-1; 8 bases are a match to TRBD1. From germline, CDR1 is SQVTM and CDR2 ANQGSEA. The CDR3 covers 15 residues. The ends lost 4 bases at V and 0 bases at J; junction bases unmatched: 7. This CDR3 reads CSVAPGQGMNTEAFF. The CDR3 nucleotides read TGCAGCGTTGCCCCCGGACAGGGAATGAACACTGAAGCTTTCTTT.

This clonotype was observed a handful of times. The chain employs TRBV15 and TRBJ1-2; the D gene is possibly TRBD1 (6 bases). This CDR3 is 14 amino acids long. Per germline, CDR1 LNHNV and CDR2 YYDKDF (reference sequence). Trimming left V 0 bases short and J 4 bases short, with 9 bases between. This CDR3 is CATSRDAGVYGYTF. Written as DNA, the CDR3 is TGTGCCACCAGCAGAGACGCAGGGGTCTATGGCTACACCTTC.

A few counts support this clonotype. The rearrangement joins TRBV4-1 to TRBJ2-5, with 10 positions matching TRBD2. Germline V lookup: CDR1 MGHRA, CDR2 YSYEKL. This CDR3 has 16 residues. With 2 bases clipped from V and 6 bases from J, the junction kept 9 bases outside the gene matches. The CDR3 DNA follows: TGCGCCAGCAGCCAATCAGCGGGGGGGCCCGGACAGACCCAGTACTTC. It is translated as CASSQSAGGPGQTQYF.

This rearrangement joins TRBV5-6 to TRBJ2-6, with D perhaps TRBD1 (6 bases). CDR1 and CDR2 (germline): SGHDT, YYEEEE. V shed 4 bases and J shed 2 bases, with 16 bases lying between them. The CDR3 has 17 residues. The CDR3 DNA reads TGTGCCAGCAGCCCAAAACCCGAGGGGGCTGGGGCCAACGTCCTGACTTTC. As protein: CASSPKPEGAGANVLTF.

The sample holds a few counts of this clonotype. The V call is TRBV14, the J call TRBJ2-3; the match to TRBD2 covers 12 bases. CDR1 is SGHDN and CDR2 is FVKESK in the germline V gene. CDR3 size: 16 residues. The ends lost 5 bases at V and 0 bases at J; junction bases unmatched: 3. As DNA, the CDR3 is TGTGCCAGCAGCACCCTAGCGGGGGGGAGCACAGATACGCAGTATTTT. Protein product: CASSTLAGGSTDTQYF.

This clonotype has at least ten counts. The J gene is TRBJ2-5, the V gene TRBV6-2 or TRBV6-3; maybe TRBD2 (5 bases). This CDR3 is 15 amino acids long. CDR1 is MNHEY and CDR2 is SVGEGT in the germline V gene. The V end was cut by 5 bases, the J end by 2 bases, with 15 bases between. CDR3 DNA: TGTGCCAGCAGTGACTACAAGGTCGAGCAAGAGACCCAGTACTTC. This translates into CASSDYKVEQETQYF.

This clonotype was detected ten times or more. CDR3 DNA: TGTGCCAGCGGACTAACCCTAGGGCATGAGCAGTTCTTC. Translating gives CASGLTLGHEQFF. J is TRBJ2-1 and V is TRBV2, with D possibly TRBD2 on 6 matching bases. Germline CDR1 is SNHLY and CDR2 is FYNNEI. This CDR3 contains 13 residues. Trimming removed 8 bases from V and 8 bases from J, with 16 bases in between.

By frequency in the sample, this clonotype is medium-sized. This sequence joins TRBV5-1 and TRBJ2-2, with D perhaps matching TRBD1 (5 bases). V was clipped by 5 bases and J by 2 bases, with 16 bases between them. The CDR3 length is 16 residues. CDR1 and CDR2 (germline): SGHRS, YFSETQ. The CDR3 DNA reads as TGCGCCAGCAGACCGACGACAGCACTAAACACCGGGGAGCTGTTTTTT. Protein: CASRPTTALNTGELFF.

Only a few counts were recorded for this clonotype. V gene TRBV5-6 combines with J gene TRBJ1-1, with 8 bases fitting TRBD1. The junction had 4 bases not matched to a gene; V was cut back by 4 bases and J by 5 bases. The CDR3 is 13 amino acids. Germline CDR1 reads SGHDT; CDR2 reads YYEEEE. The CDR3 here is CASSVNRGTEAFF. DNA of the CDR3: TGTGCCAGCAGCGTGAACAGGGGGACTGAAGCTTTCTTT.

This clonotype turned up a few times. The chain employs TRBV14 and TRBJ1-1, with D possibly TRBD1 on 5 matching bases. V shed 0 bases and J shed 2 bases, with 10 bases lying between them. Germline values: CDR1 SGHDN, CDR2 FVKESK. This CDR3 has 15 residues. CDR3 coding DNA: TGTGCCAGCAGCCAAGACCAAGGGACTAACACTGAAGCTTTCTTT. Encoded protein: CASSQDQGTNTEAFF.

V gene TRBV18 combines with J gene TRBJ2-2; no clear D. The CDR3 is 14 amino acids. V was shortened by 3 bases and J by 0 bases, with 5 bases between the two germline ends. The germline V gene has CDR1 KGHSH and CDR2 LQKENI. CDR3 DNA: TGTGCCAGCTCACCCGCCACGAACACCGGGGAGCTGTTTTTT. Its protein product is CASSPATNTGELFF.

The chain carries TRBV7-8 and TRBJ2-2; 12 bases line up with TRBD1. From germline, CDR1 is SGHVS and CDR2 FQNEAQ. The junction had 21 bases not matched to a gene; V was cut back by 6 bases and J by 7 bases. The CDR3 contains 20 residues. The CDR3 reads CASRLGAGTGGLGFVGELFF. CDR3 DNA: TGTGCCAGCAGGCTGGGCGCCGGGACAGGGGGCTTGGGTTTCGTCGGGGAGCTGTTTTTT.

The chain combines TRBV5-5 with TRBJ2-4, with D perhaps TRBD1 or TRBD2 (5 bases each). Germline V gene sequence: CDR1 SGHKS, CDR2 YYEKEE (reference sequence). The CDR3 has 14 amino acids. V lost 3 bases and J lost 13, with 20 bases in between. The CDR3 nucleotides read TGTGCCAGCAGCTGGGGGTCTAGTCGTACGTACCAGTACTTC. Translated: CASSWGSSRTYQYF.

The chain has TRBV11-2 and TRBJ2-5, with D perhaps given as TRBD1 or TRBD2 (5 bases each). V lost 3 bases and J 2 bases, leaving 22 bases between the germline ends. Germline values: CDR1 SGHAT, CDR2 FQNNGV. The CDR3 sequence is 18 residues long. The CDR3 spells CASSFPATMRGTQETQYF. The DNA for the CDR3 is TGTGCCAGCAGCTTTCCAGCTACCATGAGGGGAACGCAAGAGACCCAGTACTTC.

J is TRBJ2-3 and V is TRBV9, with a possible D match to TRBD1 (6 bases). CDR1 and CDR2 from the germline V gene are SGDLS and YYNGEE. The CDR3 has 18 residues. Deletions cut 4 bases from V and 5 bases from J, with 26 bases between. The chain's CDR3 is CASSPTPSGTLKRDTQYF. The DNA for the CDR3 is TGTGCCAGCAGCCCGACGCCTTCCGGGACACTCAAACGAGATACGCAGTATTTT.

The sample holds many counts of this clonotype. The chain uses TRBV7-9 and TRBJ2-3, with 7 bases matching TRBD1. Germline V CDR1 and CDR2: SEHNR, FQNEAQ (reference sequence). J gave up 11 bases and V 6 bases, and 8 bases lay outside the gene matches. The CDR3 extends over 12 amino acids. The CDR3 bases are TGTGCCAGCAGTTCTACCGGGACAGAGCAGTATTTT. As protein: CASSSTGTEQYF.

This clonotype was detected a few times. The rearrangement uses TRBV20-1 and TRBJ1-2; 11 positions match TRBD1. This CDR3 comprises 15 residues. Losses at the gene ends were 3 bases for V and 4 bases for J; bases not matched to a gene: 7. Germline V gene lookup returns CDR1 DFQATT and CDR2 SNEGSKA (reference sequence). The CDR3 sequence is CSARGPGQGGYGYTF. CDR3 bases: TGCAGTGCTAGGGGCCCGGGACAGGGGGGCTATGGCTACACCTTC.

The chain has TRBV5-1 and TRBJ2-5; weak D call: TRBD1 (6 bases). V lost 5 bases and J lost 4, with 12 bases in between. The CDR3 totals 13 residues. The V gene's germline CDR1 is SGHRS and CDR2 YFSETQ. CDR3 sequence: CASRPGQRETQYF. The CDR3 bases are TGCGCCAGCAGACCGGGACAACGAGAGACCCAGTACTTC.